Presented here are 14 T cell receptor beta chains from one specimen sequenced in a study of blood T cell repertoires in COVID-19. TCRdb's table, derived via immunoSEQ multiplex PCR, lists solely in-frame clones and lacks some. The table has some 160,000 clones, around 90% seen once. Sequenced sample: peripheral blood. Receptors were obtained from a man aged 18 to 30 with acute or convalescent COVID-19.

This clone has only one observation. CDR3 sequence: CASSGEGQNTEAFF. CDR3 in DNA: TGTGCCAGCAGCGGGGAGGGGCAGAACACTGAAGCTTTCTTT. The V and J genes are TRBV5-6 and TRBJ1-1; D is possibly TRBD1 (5 bases). The length of the CDR3 is 14 residues. From germline, CDR1 is SGHDT and CDR2 YYEEEE. The V end lost 4 bases, the J end lost 1 base, and 11 bases lay between the germline ends.

The chain is built from TRBV10-3 and TRBJ2-2, with D maybe TRBD1 (7 bases). Per germline, CDR1 ENHRY and CDR2 SYGVKD. This CDR3 has 16 amino acids. Trimming stripped 4 bases from V and 6 bases from J, with 18 bases between. The CDR3 bases are TGTGCCATCAGTGCCCTTCGGCGGGACAGCCCCGGGGAGCTGTTTTTT. Its translation is CAISALRRDSPGELFF.

The J gene is TRBJ1-1, the V gene TRBV11-2; a possible D gene is TRBD1 (5 bases). V was shortened by 1 base and J by 0 bases, with 9 bases between the two germline ends. The length of the CDR3 is 15 residues. Germline CDR1 SGHAT, CDR2 FQNNGV. CDR3 sequence: CASSLVTGMNTEAFF. Written as DNA, the CDR3 is TGTGCCAGCAGCTTAGTAACAGGAATGAACACTGAAGCTTTCTTT.

V and J are TRBV6-5 and TRBJ2-5, with D possibly TRBD1 on 6 matching bases. Trimming left V 6 bases short and J 4 bases short, with 15 bases between. Germline V gene lookup returns CDR1 MNHEY and CDR2 SVGAGI. This CDR3 spans 14 amino acids. The CDR3 DNA reads TGTGCCAGCAGGCTTAACAGGGTAGGAGAGACCCAGTACTTC. Translated, it gives CASRLNRVGETQYF.

CDR3: CASGLKGNEQFF. The CDR3 coding sequence is TGTGCCAGCGGACTAAAGGGCAATGAGCAGTTCTTC. The V and J genes are TRBV11-3 and TRBJ2-1; tentative D call: TRBD2 (6 bases). V dropped 8 bases and J dropped 6 bases, with 11 bases sitting between them. The CDR3 covers 12 residues. Germline V gives CDR1 SGHNT, CDR2 YENEEA.

The chain joins TRBV19 to TRBJ1-4; a weak D match, TRBD1 (6 bases). V shed 6 bases and J shed 3 bases, with 17 bases lying between them. In germline, CDR1 is LNHDA, CDR2 SQIVND (reference sequence). The CDR3 is made up of 16 amino acids. The CDR3: CASSLLGRTANEKLFF. The CDR3 DNA follows: TGTGCCAGTAGCCTACTCGGGAGGACAGCTAATGAAAAACTGTTTTTT.

This clone was seen once. The chain employs TRBV5-1 and TRBJ2-5; 12 bases align to TRBD2. V shed 0 bases and J 4 bases; nucleotides not matched to a gene: 7. The CDR3 is made up of 17 amino acids. Germline CDR1 is SGHRS and CDR2 is YFSETQ. CDR3 sequence: CASSLALLAGGLETQYF. The CDR3 nucleotides read TGCGCCAGCAGCTTGGCCTTACTAGCGGGAGGATTAGAGACCCAGTACTTC.

The J gene is TRBJ1-1, the V gene TRBV5-6, with D maybe TRBD1 (6 bases). The CDR3 covers 14 residues. Germline lookup yields CDR1 SGHDT and CDR2 YYEEEE. Trimming cost V 2 bases and J 0 bases, with 8 bases left between them. In DNA, the CDR3 is TGTGCCAGCAGCTTCTACAGGGTGAACACTGAAGCTTTCTTT. This encodes CASSFYRVNTEAFF.

The chain combines TRBV7-9 with TRBJ2-7, with TRBD2 matching over 12 bases. CDR3 size: 16 residues. Germline V lookup: CDR1 SEHNR, CDR2 FQNEAQ (reference sequence). The ends lost 4 bases at V and 2 bases at J; junction bases unmatched: 6. The CDR3 DNA follows: TGTGCCAGCAGCTCGAGGACTAGCGGGAATCCCTACGAGCAGTACTTC. Translation: CASSSRTSGNPYEQYF.

This clone turned up a few times. The chain recombines TRBV6-5 with TRBJ2-1; 8 nucleotides align to TRBD1. Per germline, CDR1 MNHEY and CDR2 SVGAGI. Losses at the gene ends were 0 bases for V and 4 bases for J; bases not matched to a gene: 2. The CDR3 sequence is 15 residues long. CDR3 region: CASSYSGTGYNEQFF. As DNA, the CDR3 is TGTGCCAGCAGTTACTCGGGGACAGGATACAATGAGCAGTTCTTC.

The chain employs TRBV25-1 and TRBJ1-1, with D uncertain. CDR1 and CDR2 from the germline V gene are MGHDK and SYGVNS. There are 15 residues in the CDR3. V gave up 1 base and J gave up 3 bases, with 12 bases separating them. CDR3 sequence: CASSESSSMDTEAFF. CDR3 DNA sequence: TGTGCCAGCAGTGAATCATCCTCTATGGACACTGAAGCTTTCTTT.

The gene calls are TRBV30 and TRBJ1-3; TRBD1 matches 7 bases. J was trimmed by 5 bases and V by 3 bases; bases with no gene match: 7. This CDR3 is built from 14 residues. Germline values: CDR1 GTSNPN, CDR2 SVGIG (reference sequence). DNA of the CDR3: TGTGCCTGGAGCGAGGGGGCTGGTAGAAACACCATATATTTT. It yields the protein CAWSEGAGRNTIYF.

The chain links TRBV6-5 to TRBJ2-1; the match to TRBD2 covers 8 bases. V was pared by 6 bases and J by 3 bases, with 4 bases of the junction left unmatched. This CDR3 region has 14 residues. Germline V CDR1 and CDR2: MNHEY, SVGAGI. DNA of the CDR3: TGTGCCAGCAGGGGGACTAGTAACTACAATGAGCAGTTCTTC. The encoded protein is CASRGTSNYNEQFF.

The chain is built from TRBV6-5 and TRBJ1-2; 10 nucleotides line up with TRBD1. There are 14 residues in the CDR3. Germline V gives CDR1 MNHEY, CDR2 SVGAGI. J lost 5 bases, V lost 6 bases, and 6 bases had no gene match. DNA of the CDR3: TGTGCCAGCAGGGGACAGGGGAAGGGTTATGGCTACACCTTC. Residues: CASRGQGKGYGYTF.